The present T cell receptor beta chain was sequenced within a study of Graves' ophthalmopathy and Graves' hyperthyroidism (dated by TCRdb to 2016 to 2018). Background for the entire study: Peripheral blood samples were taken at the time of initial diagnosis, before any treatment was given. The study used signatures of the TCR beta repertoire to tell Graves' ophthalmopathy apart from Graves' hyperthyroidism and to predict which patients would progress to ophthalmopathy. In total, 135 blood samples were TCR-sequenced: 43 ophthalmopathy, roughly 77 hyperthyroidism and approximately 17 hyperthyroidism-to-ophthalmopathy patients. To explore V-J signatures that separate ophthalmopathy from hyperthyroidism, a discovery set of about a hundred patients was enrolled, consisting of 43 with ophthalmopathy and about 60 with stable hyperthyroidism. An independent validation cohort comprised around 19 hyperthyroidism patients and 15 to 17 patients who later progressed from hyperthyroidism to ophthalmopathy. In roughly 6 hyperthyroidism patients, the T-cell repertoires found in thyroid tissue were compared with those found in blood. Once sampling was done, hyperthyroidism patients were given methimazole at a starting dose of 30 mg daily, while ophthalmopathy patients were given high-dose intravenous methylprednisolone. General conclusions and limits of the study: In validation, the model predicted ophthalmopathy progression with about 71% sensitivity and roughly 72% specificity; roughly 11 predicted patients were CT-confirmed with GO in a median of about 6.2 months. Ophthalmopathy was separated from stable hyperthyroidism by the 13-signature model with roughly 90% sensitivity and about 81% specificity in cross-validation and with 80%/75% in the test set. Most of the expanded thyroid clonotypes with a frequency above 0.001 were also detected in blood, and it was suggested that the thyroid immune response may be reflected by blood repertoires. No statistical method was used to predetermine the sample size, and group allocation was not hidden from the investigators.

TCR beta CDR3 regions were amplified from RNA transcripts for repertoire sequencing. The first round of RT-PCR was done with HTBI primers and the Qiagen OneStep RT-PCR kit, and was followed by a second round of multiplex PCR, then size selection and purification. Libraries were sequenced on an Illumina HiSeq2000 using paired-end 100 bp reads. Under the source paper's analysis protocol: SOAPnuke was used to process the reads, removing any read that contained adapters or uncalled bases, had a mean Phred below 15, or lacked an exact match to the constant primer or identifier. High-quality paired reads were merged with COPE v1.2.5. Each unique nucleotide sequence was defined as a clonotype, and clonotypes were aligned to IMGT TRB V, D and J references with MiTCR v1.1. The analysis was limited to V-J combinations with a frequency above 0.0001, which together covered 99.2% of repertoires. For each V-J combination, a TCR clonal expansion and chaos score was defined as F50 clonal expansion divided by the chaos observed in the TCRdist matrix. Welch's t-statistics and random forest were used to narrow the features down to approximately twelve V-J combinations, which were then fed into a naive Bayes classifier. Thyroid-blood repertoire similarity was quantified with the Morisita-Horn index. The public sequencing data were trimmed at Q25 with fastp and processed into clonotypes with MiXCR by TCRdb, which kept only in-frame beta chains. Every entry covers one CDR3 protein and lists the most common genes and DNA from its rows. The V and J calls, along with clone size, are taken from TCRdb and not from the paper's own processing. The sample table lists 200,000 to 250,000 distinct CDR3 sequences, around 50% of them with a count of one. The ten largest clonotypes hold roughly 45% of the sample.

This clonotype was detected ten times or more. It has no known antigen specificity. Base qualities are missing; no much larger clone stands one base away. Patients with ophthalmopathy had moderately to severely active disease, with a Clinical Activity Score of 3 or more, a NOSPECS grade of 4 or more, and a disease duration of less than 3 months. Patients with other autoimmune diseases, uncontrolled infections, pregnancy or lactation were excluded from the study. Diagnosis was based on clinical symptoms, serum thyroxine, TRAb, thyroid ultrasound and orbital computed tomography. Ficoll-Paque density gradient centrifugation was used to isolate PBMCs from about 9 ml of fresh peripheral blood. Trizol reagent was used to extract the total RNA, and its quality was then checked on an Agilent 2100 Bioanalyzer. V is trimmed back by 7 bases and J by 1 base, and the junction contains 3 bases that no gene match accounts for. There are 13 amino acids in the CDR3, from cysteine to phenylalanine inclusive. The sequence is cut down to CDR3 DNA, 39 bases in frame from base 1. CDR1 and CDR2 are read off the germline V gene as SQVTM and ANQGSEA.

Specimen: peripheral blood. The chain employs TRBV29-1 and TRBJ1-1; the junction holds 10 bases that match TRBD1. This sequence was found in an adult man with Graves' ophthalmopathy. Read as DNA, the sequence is TGCAGCGGTGACAGGGGGCAGAACACTGAAGCTTTCTTT. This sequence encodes CSGDRGQNTEAFF.